One sample yielded the 12 T cell receptor beta chains listed below, sequenced in a study of cytomegalovirus exposure and HLA in healthy donors. PCR used 60 Vbeta primers and 13 Jbeta primers. Only in-frame clones appear in the TCRdb table, and some are missing; sequencing was by immunoSEQ multiplex PCR. The sample has 80,000 to 95,000 clones. Sequencing was carried out using PBMCs. These receptors all stem from a man aged 50-59 years in good health and CMV-seropositive.

This chain links TRBV27 with TRBJ2-3; D may be TRBD2 (6 bases). This CDR3 is 15 amino acids long. Trimming removed 5 bases at V and 0 bases at J, with 12 bases between. Germline CDR1 is MNHEY and CDR2 is SMNVEV (reference sequence). The CDR3 bases are TGTGCCAGCAGTGTACGCGGGGTGAGCACAGATACGCAGTATTTT. Translating it yields CASSVRGVSTDTQYF.

V and J are TRBV30 and TRBJ1-2; D unclear. The CDR3 covers 13 residues. Deletions cut 3 bases from V and 8 bases from J, with 16 bases between. The germline V gene has CDR1 GTSNPN and CDR2 SVGIG (reference sequence). For the CDR3, the DNA is TGTGCCTGGAGCGCCGGTACCGCGGGGGGCTACACCTTC. As protein: CAWSAGTAGGYTF.

The chain has TRBV5-1 and TRBJ1-1, with D tentatively TRBD1 (6 bases). Germline CDR1 is SGHRS and CDR2 is YFSETQ. The CDR3 has 15 amino acids. Trimming pared 4 bases from V and 0 bases from J, leaving 13 bases between. The chain's CDR3 is CASSVLGAVNTEAFF. As DNA, the CDR3 is TGCGCCAGCAGCGTCCTGGGGGCAGTGAACACTGAAGCTTTCTTT.

The chain employs TRBV23-1 and TRBJ1-3; D is unclear. TRBV23-1 is marked as an open reading frame, function uncertain. This CDR3 spans 15 amino acids. Trimming removed 6 bases from V and 2 bases from J, with 14 bases in between. CDR3 DNA: TGCGCCAGCAGCCCCACTCGACTAGCTGGAAACACCATATATTTT. Translation gives CASSPTRLAGNTIYF.

The chain recombines TRBV27 with TRBJ1-1, with D uncertain. The germline V gene has CDR1 MNHEY and CDR2 SMNVEV (reference sequence). Deletions cut 3 bases from V and 1 base from J, with 12 bases between. There are 15 residues in the CDR3. CDR3 in DNA: TGTGCCAGCAGTTTTAGCGCAGGTCAGAACACTGAAGCTTTCTTT. This codes for CASSFSAGQNTEAFF.

The V gene is TRBV7-9, the J gene TRBJ2-3, with TRBD2 matching over 8 bases. The CDR3 runs to 15 residues. Germline V gene sequence: CDR1 SEHNR, CDR2 FQNEAQ (reference sequence). The V gene end was trimmed by 0 bases and the J gene end by 5 bases; junction bases not matched to a gene: 4. CDR3 loop: CASSLAPGLGDTQYF. For the CDR3, the DNA is TGTGCCAGCAGCTTAGCGCCGGGACTAGGAGATACGCAGTATTTT.

This sequence joins TRBV18 and TRBJ2-2, with D possibly being TRBD1 (7 bases). Per germline, CDR1 KGHSH and CDR2 LQKENI. The V and J ends lost 6 bases and 6 bases respectively, with 14 bases between them. The CDR3 consists of 14 residues. CDR3 DNA: TGTGCCAGCTCGCCTCAGGGGGACTCCGGGGAGCTGTTTTTT. Amino acid sequence: CASSPQGDSGELFF.

The chain couples TRBV7-2 to TRBJ1-5; unclear D gene. The germline CDR1 and CDR2 sequences are SGHTA and FQGNSA. V was pared by 1 base and J by 4 bases, with 5 bases between. This CDR3 is 13 amino acids long. CDR3 DNA sequence: TGTGCCAGCAGCTTAGTGGCAAATCAGCCCCAGCATTTT. It specifies CASSLVANQPQHF.

Comment on this clone: One end of the junction does not line up with germline, which may come from a read error. The gene calls are TRBV5-8 and TRBJ2-1, with 7 nucleotides matching TRBD1. This CDR3 contains 9 residues. Germline V gives CDR1 SGHTS, CDR2 YDEGEE. CDR3 DNA sequence: TGTGCCGCGGACAGGAAGAGGATCTTC. This translates into CAADRKRIF. Supplemented by reference TRBV5-8 and TRBJ2-1, the full variable domain reads EAGVTQSPTHLIKTRGQQATLRCSPISGHTSVYWYQQALGLGLQFLLWYDEGEERNRGNFPPRFSGRQFPNYSSELNVNALELEDSALYLCAADRKRIFGPGTRLTVL.

The chain links TRBV7-2 to TRBJ2-1, with TRBD2 matching over 7 bases. This CDR3 region has 15 residues. Germline loops: CDR1 SGHTA, CDR2 FQGNSA. V trimming: 6 bases; J trimming: 0 bases; junction bases outside the gene matches: 5. The CDR3 sequence is CASRPAGASYNEQFF. The CDR3 region has the DNA TGTGCCAGCAGGCCGGCGGGAGCCTCCTACAATGAGCAGTTCTTC.

The chain links TRBV29-1 to TRBJ2-1; the D gene is possibly TRBD2 (5 bases). The CDR3 has 14 amino acids. Germline values: CDR1 SQVTM, CDR2 ANQGSEA. Trimming cost V 0 bases and J 7 bases, with 13 bases left between them. CDR3 residues: CSVEDRRRRNEQFF. The CDR3 bases are TGCAGCGTTGAAGATAGGAGGAGGCGGAATGAGCAGTTCTTC.

The chain links TRBV9 to TRBJ2-1; TRBD2 agrees at 12 bases. The J segment lost 2 bases and the V segment lost 0 bases, leaving 6 bases of the junction unmatched. This CDR3 has 18 amino acids. Germline CDR1 reads SGDLS; CDR2 reads YYNGEE. Here the CDR3 reads CASSVVASGRVTYNEQFF. The CDR3 bases are TGTGCCAGCAGCGTAGTAGCTAGCGGGAGGGTCACCTACAATGAGCAGTTCTTC.